This record covers a single TCR beta chain. This sample was included in a study of beta chain features in type 1 diabetes. CDR3 length equals 15 residues. Trimming at V came to 6 bases and at J to 2 bases, leaving 4 bases not matched to a gene. Germline CDR1 is KGHSH and CDR2 is LQKENI. Expressed TCRB transcripts were sequenced after all isolated RNA was converted to cDNA. Generated by immunoSEQ multiplex PCR, the TCRdb table keeps only in-frame clones and is missing some. The table includes about 400,000 clones, around 12% detected once. The specimen was naive CD4+ T cells from blood. This chain uses TRBV18 with TRBJ2-5; 12 bases align to TRBD2. This TCR came from a man in his late teens or twenties in good health. CDR3 sequence: CASSPGLAGQETQYF. CDR3 nucleotide sequence: TGTGCCAGCTCCCCCGGACTAGCGGGACAAGAGACCCAGTACTTC.